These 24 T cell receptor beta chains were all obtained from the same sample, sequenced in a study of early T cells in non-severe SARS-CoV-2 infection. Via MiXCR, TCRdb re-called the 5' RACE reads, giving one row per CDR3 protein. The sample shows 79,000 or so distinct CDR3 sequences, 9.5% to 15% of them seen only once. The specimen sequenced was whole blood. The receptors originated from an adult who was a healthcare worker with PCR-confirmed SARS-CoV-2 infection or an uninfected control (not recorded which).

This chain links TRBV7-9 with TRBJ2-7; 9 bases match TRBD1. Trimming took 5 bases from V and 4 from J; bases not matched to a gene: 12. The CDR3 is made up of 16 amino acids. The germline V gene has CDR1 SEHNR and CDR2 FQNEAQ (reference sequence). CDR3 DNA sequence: TGTGCCAGCAGCCCAGACTGGGACAGGGAGAGGTACGAGCAGTACTTC. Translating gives CASSPDWDRERYEQYF. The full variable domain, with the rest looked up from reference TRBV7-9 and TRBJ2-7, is DTGVSQNPRHKITKRGQNVTFRCDPISEHNRLYWYRQTLGQGPEFLTYFQNEAQLEKSRLLSDRFSAERPKGSFSTLEIQRTEQGDSAMYLCASSPDWDRERYEQYFGPGTRLTVT.

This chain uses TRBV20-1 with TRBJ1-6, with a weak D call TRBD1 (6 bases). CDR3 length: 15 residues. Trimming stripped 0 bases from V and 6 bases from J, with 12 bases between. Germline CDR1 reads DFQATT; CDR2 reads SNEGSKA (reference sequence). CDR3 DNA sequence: TGCAGTGCTAGAGAGCCGACAGGACTTAATTCACCCCTCCACTTT. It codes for CSAREPTGLNSPLHF.

The CDR3 DNA sequence: TGCAGTGCTGACTTCCTAGCGGGGAGCTCCTACAATGAGCAGTTCTTC. Translating gives CSADFLAGSSYNEQFF. The V and J genes are TRBV20-1 and TRBJ2-1, with 9 bases that match TRBD2. CDR1 and CDR2 from the germline V gene are DFQATT and SNEGSKA (reference sequence). This CDR3 region has 16 residues. Trimming removed 5 bases from V and 0 bases from J; junction bases left unmatched: 8.

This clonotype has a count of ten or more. CDR3 nucleotide sequence: TGTGCCAGCAGCTTAGAGGGGGCAGCCAACACTGAAGCTTTCTTT. Translating it yields CASSLEGAANTEAFF. This chain connects TRBV11-2 to TRBJ1-1, with D perhaps matching TRBD1 (6 bases). The length of the CDR3 is 15 residues. V gave up 0 bases and J gave up 2 bases, with 10 bases separating them. Germline CDR1 is SGHAT and CDR2 is FQNNGV.

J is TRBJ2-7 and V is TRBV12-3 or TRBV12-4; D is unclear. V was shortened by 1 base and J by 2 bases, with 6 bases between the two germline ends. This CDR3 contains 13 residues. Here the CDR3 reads CASSLGRTYEQYF. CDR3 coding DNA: TGTGCCAGCAGTTTAGGACGCACCTACGAGCAGTACTTC.

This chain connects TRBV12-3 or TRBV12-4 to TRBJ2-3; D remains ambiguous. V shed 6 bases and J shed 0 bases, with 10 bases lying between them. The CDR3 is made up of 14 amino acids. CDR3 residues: CASRPPGSTDTQYF. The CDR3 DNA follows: TGTGCCAGCAGGCCCCCCGGGAGCACAGATACGCAGTATTTT.

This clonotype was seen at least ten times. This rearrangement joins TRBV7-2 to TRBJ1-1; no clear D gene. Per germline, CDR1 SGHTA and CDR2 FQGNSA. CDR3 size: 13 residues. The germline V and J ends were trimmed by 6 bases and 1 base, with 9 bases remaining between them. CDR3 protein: CASRQESNTEAFF. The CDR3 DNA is TGTGCCAGCAGGCAGGAGTCGAACACTGAAGCTTTCTTT.

The CDR3 nucleotides are TGCGCCAGCAGCCTGACAGCCGCCGAGCAGTTCTTC. Encoded protein: CASSLTAAEQFF. This chain uses TRBV5-1 with TRBJ2-1; D may be TRBD1 (5 bases). Germline CDR1 is SGHRS and CDR2 is YFSETQ. This CDR3 has 12 residues. Deletions cut 4 bases from V and 10 bases from J, with 12 bases between.

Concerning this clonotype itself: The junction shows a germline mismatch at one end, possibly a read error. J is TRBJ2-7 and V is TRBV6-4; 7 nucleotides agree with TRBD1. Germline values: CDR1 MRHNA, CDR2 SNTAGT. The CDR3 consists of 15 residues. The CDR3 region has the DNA TGTGCCAGCAGTGAATTAGGGGGCGCGGAATACGGGCAGTACTTC. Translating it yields CASSELGGAEYGQYF.

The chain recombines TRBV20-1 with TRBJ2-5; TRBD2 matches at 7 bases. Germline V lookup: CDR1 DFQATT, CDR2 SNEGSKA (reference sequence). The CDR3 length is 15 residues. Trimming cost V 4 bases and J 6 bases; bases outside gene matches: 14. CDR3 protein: CSAKDLRPGGKTQYF. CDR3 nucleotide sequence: TGCAGTGCTAAAGATCTAAGACCGGGGGGAAAGACCCAGTACTTC.

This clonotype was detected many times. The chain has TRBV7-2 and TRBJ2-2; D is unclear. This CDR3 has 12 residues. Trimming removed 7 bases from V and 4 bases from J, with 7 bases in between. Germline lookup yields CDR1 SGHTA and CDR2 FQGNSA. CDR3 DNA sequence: TGTGCCAGCATCCTGAGCACCGGGGAGCTGTTTTTT. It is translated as CASILSTGELFF. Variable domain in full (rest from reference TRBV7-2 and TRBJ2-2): GAGVSQSPSNKVTEKGKDVELRCDPISGHTALYWYRQSLGQGLEFLIYFQGNSAPDKSGLPSDRFSAERTGGSVSTLTIQRTQQEDSAVYLCASILSTGELFFGEGSRLTVL.

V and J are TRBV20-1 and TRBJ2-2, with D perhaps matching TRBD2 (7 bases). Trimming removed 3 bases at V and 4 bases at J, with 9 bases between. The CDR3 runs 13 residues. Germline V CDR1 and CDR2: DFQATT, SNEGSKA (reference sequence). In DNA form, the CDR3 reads TGCAGTGCTAGGGGAGGGGGCACCGGGGAGCTGTTTTTT. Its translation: CSARGGGTGELFF.

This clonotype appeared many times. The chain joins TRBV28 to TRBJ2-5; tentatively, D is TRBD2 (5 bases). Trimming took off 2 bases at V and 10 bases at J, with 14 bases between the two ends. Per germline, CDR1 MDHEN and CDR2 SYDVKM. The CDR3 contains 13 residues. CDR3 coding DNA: TGTGCCAGCAGTTTAGACCCACCAGCGGACCAGTACTTC. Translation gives CASSLDPPADQYF.

DNA for the CDR3: TGCAGTGCTAGTAGGGACAGTCCTTTAGGTGGCTACACCTTC. As protein: CSASRDSPLGGYTF. The rearrangement links TRBV20-1 to TRBJ1-2, with 7 nucleotides matching TRBD1. The J segment lost 7 bases and the V segment lost 3 bases, leaving 11 bases of the junction unmatched. This CDR3 is built from 14 residues. Germline CDR1 and CDR2: DFQATT and SNEGSKA (reference sequence).

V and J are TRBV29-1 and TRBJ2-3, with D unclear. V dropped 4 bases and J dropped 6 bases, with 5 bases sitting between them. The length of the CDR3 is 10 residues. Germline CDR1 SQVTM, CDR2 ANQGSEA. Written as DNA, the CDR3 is TGCAGCGTTGTGGGGGATACGCAGTATTTT. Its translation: CSVVGDTQYF.

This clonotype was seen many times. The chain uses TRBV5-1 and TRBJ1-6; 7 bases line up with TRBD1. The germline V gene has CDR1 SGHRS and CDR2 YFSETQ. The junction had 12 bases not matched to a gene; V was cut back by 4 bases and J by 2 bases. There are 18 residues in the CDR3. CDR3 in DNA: TGCGCCAGCAGCCAGATGAGACAGGGAAGCGCCTATAATTCACCCCTCCACTTT. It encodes CASSQMRQGSAYNSPLHF. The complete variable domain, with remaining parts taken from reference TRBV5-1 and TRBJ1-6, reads KAGVTQTPRYLIKTRGQQVTLSCSPISGHRSVSWYQQTPGQGLQFLFEYFSETQRNKGNFPGRFSGRQFSNSRSEMNVSTLELGDSALYLCASSQMRQGSAYNSPLHFGNGTRLTVT.

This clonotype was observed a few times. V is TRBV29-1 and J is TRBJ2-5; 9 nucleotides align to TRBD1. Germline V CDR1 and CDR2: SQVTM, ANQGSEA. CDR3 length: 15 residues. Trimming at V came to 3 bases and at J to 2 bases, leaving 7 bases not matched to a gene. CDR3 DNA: TGCAGCGTTGACCGCTACAGGGGGCGACAAGAGACCCAGTACTTC. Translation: CSVDRYRGRQETQYF.

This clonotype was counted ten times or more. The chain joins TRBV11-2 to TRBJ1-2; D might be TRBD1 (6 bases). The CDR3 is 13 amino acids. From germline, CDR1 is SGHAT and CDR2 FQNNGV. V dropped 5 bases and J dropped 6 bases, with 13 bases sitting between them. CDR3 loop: CASSTPQGDGYTF. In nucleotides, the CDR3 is TGTGCCAGCAGCACCCCACAGGGTGATGGCTACACCTTC.

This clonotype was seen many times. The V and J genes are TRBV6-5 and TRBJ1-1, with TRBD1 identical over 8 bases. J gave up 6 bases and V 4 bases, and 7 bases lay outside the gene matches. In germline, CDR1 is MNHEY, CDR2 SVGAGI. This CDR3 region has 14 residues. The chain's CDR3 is CASSSLQGGAEAFF. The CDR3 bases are TGTGCCAGCAGTTCCCTACAGGGGGGCGCTGAAGCTTTCTTT.

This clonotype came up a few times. CDR3: CASATQAGYGYTF. The CDR3 DNA sequence: TGTGCCAGCGCGACACAGGCGGGCTATGGCTACACCTTC. The chain uses TRBV11-2 and TRBJ1-2, with D possibly TRBD1 on 5 matching bases. The CDR3 is 13 residues long. V was trimmed by 8 bases and J by 4 bases, leaving 14 bases between them. CDR1 and CDR2 (germline): SGHAT, FQNNGV.

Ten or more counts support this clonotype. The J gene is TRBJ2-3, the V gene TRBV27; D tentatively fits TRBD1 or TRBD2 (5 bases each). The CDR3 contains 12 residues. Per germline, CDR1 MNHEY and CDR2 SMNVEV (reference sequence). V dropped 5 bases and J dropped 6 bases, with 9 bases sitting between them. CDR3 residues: CASSPRGDTQYF. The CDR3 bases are TGTGCCAGCAGTCCCCGGGGCGATACGCAGTATTTT.

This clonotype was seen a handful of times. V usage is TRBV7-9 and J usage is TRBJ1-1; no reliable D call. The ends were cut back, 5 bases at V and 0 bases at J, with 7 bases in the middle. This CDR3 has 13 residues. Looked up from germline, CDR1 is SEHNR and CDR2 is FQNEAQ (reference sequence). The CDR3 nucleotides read TGTGCCAGCAGCGCCTATGTGAACACTGAAGCTTTCTTT. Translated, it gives CASSAYVNTEAFF. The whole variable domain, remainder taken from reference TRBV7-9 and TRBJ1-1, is DTGVSQNPRHKITKRGQNVTFRCDPISEHNRLYWYRQTLGQGPEFLTYFQNEAQLEKSRLLSDRFSAERPKGSFSTLEIQRTEQGDSAMYLCASSAYVNTEAFFGQGTRLTVV.

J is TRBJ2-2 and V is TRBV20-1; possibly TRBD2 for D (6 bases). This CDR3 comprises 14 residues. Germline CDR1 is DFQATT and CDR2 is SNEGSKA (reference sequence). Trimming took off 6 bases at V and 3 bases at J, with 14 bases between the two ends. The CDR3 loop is CSARTGVDTGELFF. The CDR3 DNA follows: TGCAGTGCCAGAACGGGGGTTGACACCGGGGAGCTGTTTTTT.

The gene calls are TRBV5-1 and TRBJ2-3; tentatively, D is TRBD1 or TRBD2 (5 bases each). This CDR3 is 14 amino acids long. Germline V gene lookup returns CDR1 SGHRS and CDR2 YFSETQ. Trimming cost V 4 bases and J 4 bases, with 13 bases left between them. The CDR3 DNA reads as TGCGCCAGCAGCCCTTACCTGGGGGCAGATACGCAGTATTTT. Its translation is CASSPYLGADTQYF.